This T cell receptor beta chain was observed in a study of OX40 agonist ivuxolimab in advanced cancers. For the wider study: The costimulatory receptor OX40 (CD134) was targeted by ivuxolimab, a fully human IgG2 agonistic monoclonal antibody. Patients were allowed to have had prior anti-PD-1, anti-PD-L1 or anti-CTLA-4 therapy, and 40% to 45% of the dose-escalation patients had been treated with checkpoint inhibitors. Intravenous ivuxolimab was administered to patients every 2 weeks at six dose levels: 0.01, 0.1, 0.3, 1.5, 3 and 10 mg/kg. Of the approximately 50 dose-escalation patients, hepatocellular carcinoma was present in about 20, melanoma in about 15, renal cell carcinoma in 9 and head and neck cancer in 9. In the dose-escalation cohort, 70% to 85% of patients were male, and the mean age was roughly 60 years, with a range of about 20 to 90. The paper describes the monotherapy dose-escalation part (N of about 47 patients) of the phase I trial of ivuxolimab. Partial responses occurred in three dose-escalation patients, of whom one had hepatocellular carcinoma and two had cutaneous melanoma. Peripheral TCRbeta sequencing aimed to test whether ivuxolimab altered TCR sequence diversity and caused clonal T-cell expansion. Paper-wide results and their limitations: Partial responders in the 0.1-3.0 mg/kg groups had among the lowest normalized peripheral clonal expansion, especially among CD8+ T cells. After ivuxolimab, expanded clones were on average more numerous among CD8+ T cells than among CD4+ T cells. Antigen specificity was not determined for the clonally expanded peripheral T cells. Low levels of normalized T-cell clonal expansion were also seen in some patients who did not respond. At doses of 0.1 to 3.0 mg/kg, clonal expansion of both CD4+ and CD8+ T cells in blood was seen between baseline and week 6.

As concerns this clone: Its antigen is unknown. Base-call qualities are not available, and no considerably larger clone is one nucleotide away.

To sequence the TCRbeta CDR3 region, genomic DNA was isolated from the sorted cells. The immunoSEQ Assay was used to sequence the TCRbeta CDR3 regions. The clones in this table, taken by TCRdb from immuneACCESS, are in-frame only. Not every clone is retained; where verified, under half of the shortfall comes from an unresolved V gene, and the cause of the rest is unknown. Recorded for this sample are about 75,000 clones; more than 75% of them occurred a single time. The ten largest account for about 0.4% of the sample. Patients with autoimmune disease history or receiving systemic immunosuppression were excluded from the trial. Peripheral blood for TCR sequencing was collected from all dose cohorts at baseline, on cycle 4 day 1, and on cycle 7 day 1. The samples were taken from a phase I, first-in-human, multicenter, open-label dose-escalation trial of ivuxolimab. Adults with locally advanced or metastatic head and neck squamous cell, hepatocellular, melanoma or renal cell carcinoma were enrolled in the trial. Before TCR sequencing, CD4+ T cells and CD8+ T cells were sorted from peripheral blood as separate populations.

V loses 3 bases of germline sequence and J loses 10 bases, and the interval between the two ends is 16 bases. CDR1 and CDR2 (LGHNA, YSLEER) derive from the germline V gene. Including cysteine and phenylalanine, the CDR3 has 15 amino acids. This entry keeps only the CDR3 DNA: 45 bases, framed from base 1. The sequence joins TRBV4-3 to TRBJ1-6, with TRBD1 tentatively as D gene (5 bases match). The source material was CD4+ or CD8+ T cells sorted from blood, sampled in a trial of the OX40 agonist ivuxolimab. The TCR comes from an adult with an advanced solid tumor such as melanoma, head and neck, liver or kidney cancer. The CDR3 protein: CASSQTGFEGSPLHF. The DNA sequence is given as TGCGCCAGCAGCCAGACGGGCTTCGAGGGGTCACCCCTCCACTTT.